The 11 T cell receptor beta chains in this list originate from one sample, sequenced in a study of blood T cell repertoires in COVID-19. Profiled with immunoSEQ multiplex PCR; TCRdb holds only in-frame clones, not every one. The table includes roughly 120,000 clones, about 82% detected once. The specimen sequenced was peripheral blood. All receptors derive from a human donor in a cohort sampled during active COVID-19.

V is TRBV19 and J is TRBJ1-5, with 8 positions matching TRBD1. The CDR3 has 19 amino acids. Germline CDR1 and CDR2: LNHDA and SQIVND (reference sequence). The ends lost 6 bases at V and 1 base at J; junction bases unmatched: 17. The CDR3 sequence: CASSLNPGQGIRSNQPQHF. CDR3 sequence (DNA): TGTGCCAGTAGCCTAAACCCCGGACAGGGCATCAGGAGCAATCAGCCCCAGCATTTT.

The chain has TRBV19 and TRBJ1-4; D not resolved. The CDR3 contains 15 residues. Per germline, CDR1 LNHDA and CDR2 SQIVND (reference sequence). With 1 base removed from V and 8 bases from J, the gap between germline ends came to 14 bases. CDR3 amino acids: CASSIAEGIREKLFF. CDR3 in DNA: TGTGCCAGTAGTATAGCTGAGGGTATTCGAGAAAAACTGTTTTTT.

The chain has TRBV5-1 and TRBJ1-2; D is undetermined. Germline V gene data show CDR1 as SGHRS and CDR2 as YFSETQ. The V end was cut by 10 bases, the J end by 4 bases, with 17 bases between. This CDR3 is 13 amino acids long. The CDR3 nucleotides are TGCGCCGAAATCGGAGGGATTGGCTATGGCTACACCTTC. Translating gives CAEIGGIGYGYTF.

The V gene is TRBV6-4, the J gene TRBJ2-1, with TRBD1 matching over 9 bases. Germline V CDR1 and CDR2: MRHNA, SNTAGT. The CDR3 consists of 14 residues. V lost 4 bases, J lost 4 bases, and 2 bases stayed unmatched. The CDR3: CASSGTGDYNEQFF. The CDR3 DNA sequence: TGTGCCAGCAGTGGGACAGGGGATTACAATGAGCAGTTCTTC.

The chain carries TRBV24-1 and TRBJ1-5; TRBD1 agrees at 8 bases. Trimming took 3 bases from V and 5 from J; bases not matched to a gene: 17. Germline CDR1 KGHDR, CDR2 SFDVKD. CDR3 size: 19 residues. CDR3 region: CATSDHRENSGGDHQPQHF. DNA for the CDR3: TGTGCCACCAGTGATCACCGTGAGAATTCAGGGGGCGACCATCAGCCCCAGCATTTT.

J is TRBJ1-2 and V is TRBV9; 11 bases agree with TRBD1. Germline values: CDR1 SGDLS, CDR2 YYNGEE. V trimming: 2 bases; J trimming: 8 bases; junction bases outside the gene matches: 11. This CDR3 has 16 residues. The CDR3 DNA sequence: TGTGCCAGCAGCGTCCGGGACAGGGGGATCTCAGGAGGCTACACCTTC. Its protein product is CASSVRDRGISGGYTF.

This rearrangement joins TRBV5-6 to TRBJ2-1, with D possibly TRBD1 on 6 matching bases. Trimming cost V 0 bases and J 0 bases, with 13 bases left between them. The germline V gene has CDR1 SGHDT and CDR2 YYEEEE. This CDR3 has 17 amino acids. The CDR3 bases are TGTGCCAGCAGCTTGGTTCAGGGGCGCAACTCCTACAATGAGCAGTTCTTC. Protein product: CASSLVQGRNSYNEQFF.

The rearrangement joins TRBV5-4 to TRBJ2-1, with 11 bases aligning to TRBD2. This CDR3 contains 13 residues. Trimming cost V 7 bases and J 4 bases; bases outside gene matches: 1. Germline V gene sequence: CDR1 SGHNT, CDR2 YYREEE (reference sequence). The DNA for the CDR3 is TGTGCCAGCTCTAGCGGGGGGTACAATGAGCAGTTCTTC. As protein: CASSSGGYNEQFF.

J is TRBJ2-6 and V is TRBV28; D call uncertain. The CDR3 has 13 amino acids. Trimming took 6 bases from V and 2 from J, leaving 5 bases between them. Per germline, CDR1 MDHEN and CDR2 SYDVKM. The CDR3, as DNA: TGTGCCAGCAGCCGTCCTGGGGCCAACGTCCTGACTTTC. Translating gives CASSRPGANVLTF.

The chain uses TRBV5-1 and TRBJ2-7; D is perhaps TRBD1 (6 bases). Trimming took off 1 base at V and 5 bases at J, with 16 bases between the two ends. Germline assignment: CDR1 SGHRS and CDR2 YFSETQ. The CDR3 runs to 15 residues. CDR3 coding DNA: TGCGCCAGCAGCTTGTTTTTAGGACAGACCAACGAGCAGTACTTC. Its translation: CASSLFLGQTNEQYF.

The J gene is TRBJ2-7, the V gene TRBV13, with 7 bases identical to TRBD2. CDR3 length equals 16 residues. CDR1 is PRHDT, CDR2 FYEKMQ, per germline (reference sequence). V lost 5 bases, J lost 6 bases, and 16 bases stayed unmatched. The CDR3 DNA is TGTGCCAGCAGCCTCGAGGCGGGAGAGGGGCCCCTCGAGCAGTACTTC. It translates to CASSLEAGEGPLEQYF. The entire variable domain, with the rest obtained from reference TRBV13 and TRBJ2-7, is as follows: AAGVIQSPRHLIKEKRETATLKCYPIPRHDTVYWYQQGPGQDPQFLISFYEKMQSDKGSIPDRFSAQQFSDYHSELNMSSLELGDSALYFCASSLEAGEGPLEQYFGPGTRLTVT.